This TCR beta chain was sequenced during a study of T cells in Graves' hyperthyroidism and ophthalmopathy. Study in general: Peripheral blood specimens were obtained at initial diagnosis, prior to any treatment.

This clonotype was seen ten or more times. Amplification yielded TCR beta CDR3 regions, with RNA transcripts as the source. HTBI primers drove first-round RT-PCR of the TCR CDR3. In TCRdb, the multiplex PCR reads were re-called with MiXCR into one record per CDR3 protein. This sample carries fewer than 600,000 distinct CDR3 sequences, around 15% of them seen once, and the ten largest clones take roughly 13%. It was 10 ml of fresh peripheral blood that supplied the PBMCs. CDR1 and CDR2 (germline): MNHEY, SMNVEV (reference sequence). V was clipped by 3 bases and J by 4 bases, with 10 bases between them. The CDR3 length is 13 residues.

The chain carries TRBV27 and TRBJ2-7; D perhaps matches TRBD1 (5 bases). The sample comprised blood. This TCR came from a woman in her forties with Graves' hyperthyroidism. CDR3: CASSLQGVYEQYF. In DNA form, the CDR3 reads TGTGCCAGCAGTTTGCAGGGCGTGTACGAGCAGTACTTC.